The 29 T cell receptor beta chains in this list originate from one sample, sequenced in a study of cytomegalovirus exposure and HLA in healthy donors. The PCR made use of 60 Vbeta and 13 Jbeta primers. Data came from immunoSEQ multiplex PCR; TCRdb stores just in-frame clones and leaves some out. The sample records 100,000 to 140,000 clones, over 60% being singletons. The source material was PBMCs. All receptors derive from a male donor in good health and CMV-seronegative.

The chain is built from TRBV5-1 and TRBJ2-5, with 11 bases aligning to TRBD1. There are 14 residues in the CDR3. CDR1 and CDR2 from the germline V gene are SGHRS and YFSETQ. The V and J ends lost 4 bases and 4 bases, in that order; junction bases with no gene match: 3. The CDR3 nucleotides are TGCGCCAGCAGCCCCGGGACAGGGGGAGAGACCCAGTACTTC. Protein: CASSPGTGGETQYF.

The sample holds one count of this clone. A junction end diverges from the germline sequence, so it may reflect a read error. This rearrangement joins TRBV27 to TRBJ2-3, with 9 bases aligning to TRBD2. CDR3 length: 15 residues. Germline V gene data show CDR1 as MNHEY and CDR2 as SMNVEV (reference sequence). In DNA form, the CDR3 reads TGTGCCAGCCTCCCACTGCGAACTAGCGGGCTCTCGCATTATTTT. Translating it yields CASLPLRTSGLSHYF.

This clone was observed a few times. This chain connects TRBV7-6 to TRBJ2-5, with TRBD2 identical over 11 bases. Germline V CDR1 and CDR2: SGHVS, FNYEAQ. V lost 4 bases to trimming and J lost 0 bases; unmatched junction nucleotides: 1. The length of the CDR3 is 15 residues. CDR3 protein: CASSYSGRDQETQYF. The CDR3 nucleotides read TGTGCCAGCAGCTATAGCGGGAGGGACCAAGAGACCCAGTACTTC.

The chain is built from TRBV5-6 and TRBJ2-1; possibly TRBD2 for D (5 bases). CDR3 size: 12 residues. Germline CDR1 is SGHDT and CDR2 is YYEEEE. Trimming removed 5 bases at V and 9 bases at J, with 12 bases between. CDR3: CASRSTEAEQFF. CDR3 DNA: TGTGCCAGCAGGTCGACGGAGGCTGAGCAGTTCTTC. Drawing the rest from reference TRBV5-6 and TRBJ2-1, the complete variable domain is DAGVTQSPTHLIKTRGQQVTLRCSPKSGHDTVSWYQQALGQGPQFIFQYYEEEERQRGNFPDRFSGHQFPNYSSELNVNALLLGDSALYLCASRSTEAEQFFGPGTRLTVL.

The V and J genes are TRBV5-1 and TRBJ2-5; D unclear. V gave up 3 bases and J gave up 2 bases, with 8 bases separating them. This CDR3 comprises 13 residues. The V gene's germline CDR1 is SGHRS and CDR2 YFSETQ. In DNA form, the CDR3 reads TGCGCCAGCAGCTGGGCCTTTCAAGAGACCCAGTACTTC. Amino acids: CASSWAFQETQYF.

V is TRBV6-5 and J is TRBJ2-5, with 8 nucleotides matching TRBD1. Near its end, the DNA agrees better with TRBJ2-7, so the J call may be wrong. The germline V gene encodes CDR1 MNHEY and CDR2 SVGAGI. This CDR3 spans 15 amino acids. DNA for the CDR3: TGTGCCAGCAGTATGACAGGGGCCTCCCGTTACGAGCAGTACTTC. Translation: CASSMTGASRYEQYF.

The DNA for the CDR3 is TGTGCCAGCAGTTACTCGGGGACACTTTATGGCTACACCTTC. Its translation: CASSYSGTLYGYTF. The gene calls are TRBV6-5 and TRBJ1-2, with D possibly TRBD1 on 6 matching bases. This CDR3 region has 14 residues. Germline CDR1 is MNHEY and CDR2 is SVGAGI. V was clipped by 0 bases and J by 5 bases, with 10 bases between them.

The count of this clone is one. The gene calls are TRBV4-1 and TRBJ1-4, with 10 bases that match TRBD1. V shed 4 bases and J 8 bases; nucleotides not matched to a gene: 4. This CDR3 has 14 residues. Germline V gene lookup returns CDR1 MGHRA and CDR2 YSYEKL. The chain's CDR3 is CASSPGTGDEKLFF. CDR3 bases: TGCGCCAGCAGCCCCGGGACAGGGGACGAAAAACTGTTTTTT.

This rearrangement joins TRBV4-2 to TRBJ2-7; 11 bases are a match to TRBD2. The J segment lost 3 bases and the V segment lost 3 bases, leaving 7 bases of the junction unmatched. Germline CDR1 is LGHNA and CDR2 is YNFKEQ. The CDR3 contains 16 residues. CDR3 sequence (DNA): TGTGCCAGCAGCCAGCTACTAGCGGGAGTGAACTACGAGCAGTACTTC. It specifies CASSQLLAGVNYEQYF.

The chain employs TRBV5-1 and TRBJ2-5; tentatively, D is TRBD2 (6 bases). This CDR3 contains 14 residues. CDR1 and CDR2 (germline): SGHRS, YFSETQ. Trimming took 2 bases from V and 5 from J, leaving 13 bases between them. DNA for the CDR3: TGCGCCAGCAGCTTTAGGCCCGGGGGTGAGACCCAGTACTTC. Translation gives CASSFRPGGETQYF.

This chain connects TRBV6-4 to TRBJ2-5, with TRBD2 matching over 9 bases. Germline loops: CDR1 MRHNA, CDR2 SNTAGT. J gave up 2 bases and V 4 bases, and 8 bases lay outside the gene matches. The CDR3 loop spans 16 amino acids. The CDR3 DNA follows: TGTGCCAGCAGTGTGGGGGTAGCGGGAGATCAAGAGACCCAGTACTTC. Protein: CASSVGVAGDQETQYF.

This clone was seen more than once but under ten times. The chain combines TRBV7-2 with TRBJ2-5; a possible D gene is TRBD2 (5 bases). V gave up 4 bases and J gave up 5 bases, with 14 bases separating them. This CDR3 has 14 amino acids. Per the germline V gene, CDR1 is SGHTA and CDR2 is FQGNSA. The chain's CDR3 is CASSSRDSWETQYF. CDR3 nucleotide sequence: TGTGCCAGCAGCTCCCGGGATTCTTGGGAGACCCAGTACTTC.

The chain employs TRBV5-1 and TRBJ2-1, with D perhaps TRBD2 (5 bases). The V end lost 5 bases, the J end lost 0 bases, and 12 bases lay between the germline ends. CDR1 is SGHRS, CDR2 YFSETQ, per germline. The CDR3 has 15 residues. The DNA for the CDR3 is TGCGCCAGCAGTCAGCTAGCTAGCTCCTACAATGAGCAGTTCTTC. Its translation: CASSQLASSYNEQFF.

The gene calls are TRBV5-1 and TRBJ2-5; 7 positions agree with TRBD1. The J call may be incorrect, as the DNA end agrees better with TRBJ2-7. The CDR3 is 14 residues long. Germline V gene sequence: CDR1 SGHRS, CDR2 YFSETQ. CDR3 sequence (DNA): TGCGCCAGCAGCTGGACAGGTTCCTCCTACGAGCAGTACTTC. It translates to CASSWTGSSYEQYF.

The chain combines TRBV6-4 with TRBJ2-1, with 8 bases matching TRBD1. This CDR3 is built from 13 residues. V shed 8 bases, J shed 7 bases, and the junction held 7 bases outside the gene matches. Germline CDR1 MRHNA, CDR2 SNTAGT. CDR3 sequence (DNA): TGTGCCAGCTCCCGGGACAGGAGGAATGAGCAGTTCTTC. This translates into CASSRDRRNEQFF.

This chain connects TRBV7-9 to TRBJ1-5; 7 bases are a match to TRBD1. The CDR3 contains 14 residues. Germline V gene data show CDR1 as SEHNR and CDR2 as FQNEAQ (reference sequence). The V segment lost 5 bases and the J segment 4 bases; nucleotides outside the gene matches: 5. In DNA form, the CDR3 reads TGTGCCAGCAGCCGGACAGGTTCTAATCAGCCCCAGCATTTT. The encoded protein is CASSRTGSNQPQHF.

The V gene is TRBV4-1, the J gene TRBJ1-2; TRBD1 aligns across 8 bases. Germline lookup yields CDR1 MGHRA and CDR2 YSYEKL. J gave up 6 bases and V 3 bases, and 18 bases lay outside the gene matches. The CDR3 contains 18 residues. The CDR3 nucleotides are TGCGCCAGCAGCCATCCCAACCGGGACAGGCAGTTGTTTGATGGCTACACCTTC. Its protein product is CASSHPNRDRQLFDGYTF.

V and J are TRBV5-4 and TRBJ2-2; 8 positions agree with TRBD1. Trimming removed 0 bases from V and 4 bases from J; junction bases left unmatched: 2. Germline values: CDR1 SGHNT, CDR2 YYREEE (reference sequence). The CDR3 spans 15 residues. Here the CDR3 reads CASSLDRGATGELFF. The CDR3 coding sequence is TGTGCCAGCAGCTTGGACAGGGGGGCCACCGGGGAGCTGTTTTTT.

The V call is TRBV5-1, the J call TRBJ2-5, with TRBD2 identical over 13 bases. The J call is uncertain, as TRBJ2-7 better fits the DNA end. This CDR3 region has 17 residues. CDR1 SGHRS and CDR2 YFSETQ come from the germline V gene. The chain's CDR3 is CASSLETSGRLSYEQYF. The CDR3 DNA sequence: TGCGCCAGCAGCTTGGAGACTAGCGGGAGGCTCTCCTACGAGCAGTACTTC.

V gene TRBV6-5 combines with J gene TRBJ1-2, with 9 nucleotides matching TRBD1. The V gene end was trimmed by 0 bases and the J gene end by 8 bases; junction bases not matched to a gene: 4. Germline CDR1 is MNHEY and CDR2 is SVGAGI. The CDR3 totals 14 residues. CDR3 nucleotide sequence: TGTGCCAGCAGTTACTCGGGACAGGGAGGCGGCTACACCTTC. It specifies CASSYSGQGGGYTF.

The genes are TRBV7-9 and TRBJ2-5; D possibly corresponds to TRBD2 (5 bases). Trimming took 5 bases from V and 5 from J, leaving 15 bases between them. Per the germline V gene, CDR1 is SEHNR and CDR2 is FQNEAQ (reference sequence). This CDR3 is 14 amino acids long. In nucleotides, the CDR3 is TGTGCCAGCAGCCCTTCGGCGGGCATGGAGACCCAGTACTTC. Translated: CASSPSAGMETQYF.

This clone showed up just a few times. The chain employs TRBV9 and TRBJ1-2, with D perhaps matching TRBD1 (5 bases). With 3 bases removed from V and 4 bases from J, the gap between germline ends came to 7 bases. Germline CDR1 and CDR2: SGDLS and YYNGEE. This CDR3 has 12 amino acids. CDR3 in amino acids: CASSGQRYGYTF. Written as DNA, the CDR3 is TGTGCCAGCAGCGGACAGCGCTATGGCTACACCTTC. Full variable domain (remainder filled in from reference TRBV9 and TRBJ1-2): DSGVTQTPKHLITATGQRVTLRCSPRSGDLSVYWYQQSLDQGLQFLIQYYNGEERAKGNILERFSAQQFPDLHSELNLSSLELGDSALYFCASSGQRYGYTFGSGTRLTVV.

The chain couples TRBV29-1 to TRBJ2-5; the match to TRBD2 covers 9 bases. The J call may be wrong; the DNA end is better matched by TRBJ2-7. Germline CDR1 reads SQVTM; CDR2 reads ANQGSEA. The length of the CDR3 is 12 residues. CDR3 in amino acids: CSVVREGREQYF. DNA for the CDR3: TGCAGCGTTGTGCGGGAGGGCCGCGAGCAGTACTTC.

The chain has TRBV9 and TRBJ2-5; 10 positions match TRBD2. This CDR3 has 15 amino acids. V dropped 3 bases and J dropped 0; count of bases not matched to a gene: 2. The germline V gene has CDR1 SGDLS and CDR2 YYNGEE. The CDR3 DNA sequence: TGTGCCAGCAGCGCCGGACTAGCGGACCAAGAGACCCAGTACTTC. This codes for CASSAGLADQETQYF.

The chain joins TRBV27 to TRBJ1-4, with a weak D call TRBD1 (6 bases). Between the trimmed V and J ends, which lost 6 bases and 8 bases, there was a span of 19 bases. Germline loops: CDR1 MNHEY, CDR2 SMNVEV (reference sequence). This CDR3 has 15 residues. CDR3 nucleotides: TGTGCCAGCAGATCCTTAACGGGGGGCGAGGAAAAACTGTTTTTT. It yields the protein CASRSLTGGEEKLFF. Filled out from reference TRBV27 and TRBJ1-4, the complete variable domain reads EAQVTQNPRYLITVTGKKLTVTCSQNMNHEYMSWYRQDPGLGLRQIYYSMNVEVTDKGDVPEGYKVSRKEKRNFPLILESPSPNQTSLYFCASRSLTGGEEKLFFGSGTQLSVL.

This chain links TRBV5-1 with TRBJ2-1, with TRBD2 identical over 8 bases. This CDR3 region has 17 residues. After removal of 4 bases from V and 2 bases from J, the junction contained 11 bases not matched to a gene. CDR1 SGHRS and CDR2 YFSETQ come from the germline V gene. This chain's CDR3 is CASSPTLVAGTYNEQFF. The CDR3 DNA sequence: TGCGCCAGCAGCCCCACCCTGGTAGCGGGAACCTACAATGAGCAGTTCTTC.

The rearrangement joins TRBV7-9 to TRBJ1-4; D gene ambiguous. Deletions cut 2 bases from V and 6 bases from J, with 7 bases between. The CDR3 runs 13 residues. Germline V lookup: CDR1 SEHNR, CDR2 FQNEAQ (reference sequence). For the CDR3, the DNA is TGTGCCAGCAGCTTAAATCGGGATGAAAAACTGTTTTTT. It specifies CASSLNRDEKLFF.

V is TRBV19 and J is TRBJ2-2, with a possible D match to TRBD2 (6 bases). The V gene lost 3 bases and the J gene lost 7 bases, with 15 bases spanning the gap. CDR3 length: 15 residues. Germline V gene sequence: CDR1 LNHDA, CDR2 SQIVND (reference sequence). CDR3 sequence: CASSISGAQHGELFF. The CDR3 nucleotides read TGTGCCAGTAGTATTAGCGGAGCTCAGCACGGGGAGCTGTTTTTT. Drawing the rest from reference TRBV19 and TRBJ2-2, the complete variable domain is DGGITQSPKYLFRKEGQNVTLSCEQNLNHDAMYWYRQDPGQGLRLIYYSQIVNDFQKGDIAEGYSVSREKKESFPLTVTSAQKNPTAFYLCASSISGAQHGELFFGEGSRLTVL.

The chain employs TRBV6-1 and TRBJ2-7; 8 nucleotides agree with TRBD2. V lost 10 bases to trimming and J lost 3 bases; unmatched junction nucleotides: 8. Per germline, CDR1 MNHNS and CDR2 SASEGT. CDR3 size: 13 residues. The CDR3, as DNA: TGTGCCACCCTCCAAACTAGCGGCTACGAGCAGTACTTC. It specifies CATLQTSGYEQYF.